This is a list of T cell receptor beta chains from one sample in a study of beta chain features in type 1 diabetes. This table comes from immunoSEQ multiplex PCR, and its TCRdb copy is limited to in-frame clones, with some not included. The sample has roughly 400,000 clones, around 10% seen once; the top ten hold approximately 0.55%. The specimen sequenced was central memory CD4+ T cells from blood. All receptors derive from a man aged 25-40 years with type 1 diabetes. The CDR3 runs from the conserved cysteine through the conserved F or W. Each record gives: D gene, CDR3 length, J gene, clone size, V gene, CDR3 DNA, CDR3 protein. A D gene is named only where the DNA matches it firmly. Clone size is stated in some rows and not others, as once, few, many or a class when expanded.

>-|12|TRBJ2-7|-|TRBV5-1
TGCGCCAGCAGCTTGGGTGGGGTCGCGCAGTACTTC
CASSLGGVAQYF
>-|14|TRBJ2-5|few|TRBV6-5
TGTGCCAGCAGTAAGTGGGTCGGGGACGAGACCCAGTACTTC
CASSKWVGDETQYF
>-|13|TRBJ1-5|few|TRBV7-2
TGTGCCAGCAGCGATTATAGCAATCAGCCCCAGCATTTT
CASSDYSNQPQHF
>TRBD2|16|TRBJ2-1|few|TRBV6-1
TGTGCCAGCAGTGGGCTTGAGCGGGAGTGGGGGAATGAGCAGTTCTTC
CASSGLEREWGNEQFF
>-|15|TRBJ1-2|-|TRBV14
TGTGCCAGCAGCCATGACGGACAGTGGAGCTATGGCTACACCTTC
CASSHDGQWSYGYTF
>-|15|TRBJ2-5|-|TRBV29-1
TGCAGCGTTGATCCTGGGCAGGGGATAAGGGGGACCCAGTACTTC
CSVDPGQGIRGTQYF
>-|14|TRBJ1-1|-|TRBV28
TGTGCCAGCAGTAGTTTTAGTGCCAACACTGAAGCTTTCTTT
CASSSFSANTEAFF
>TRBD1|15|TRBJ1-5|-|TRBV5-1
TGCGCCAGCAGCGAGGGGACAGGGGTAGACCAGCCCCAGCATTTT
CASSEGTGVDQPQHF
>TRBD2|13|TRBJ2-3|many|TRBV29-1
TGCAGCGTTGAGGCTAGCGGGAAGGATACGCAGTATTTT
CSVEASGKDTQYF
>-|10|TRBJ2-1|few|TRBV2
TGTGCCAGCAGTCGGGTTGAGCAGTTCTTC
CASSRVEQFF
>TRBD1|13|TRBJ2-3|few|TRBV28
TGTGCCACCGACAGGGAAGAGACAGATACGCAGTATTTT
CATDREETDTQYF
>TRBD1|13|TRBJ2-7|few|TRBV28
TGTGCCAGCAGTCCCCACGACAGGGAAGAGCAGTACTTC
CASSPHDREEQYF
>-|15|TRBJ2-1|-|TRBV29-1
TGCAGCGTAGTCCATTGGGGGAGCTCCTACAATGAGCAGTTCTTC
CSVVHWGSSYNEQFF
>-|16|TRBJ2-3|few|TRBV7-2
TGTGCCAGCAGCCTCAGGGGCGGAACTAGCACAGATACGCAGTATTTT
CASSLRGGTSTDTQYF
>-|12|TRBJ2-3|-|TRBV10-2
TGCGCCAGCAGTCCTACCACAGATACGCAGTATTTT
CASSPTTDTQYF
>TRBD2|16|TRBJ2-2|-|TRBV4-2
TGTGCCAGCAGTACACTAGCGGGGTCGAACACCGGGGAGCTGTTTTTT
CASSTLAGSNTGELFF
>TRBD1|13|TRBJ1-2|-|TRBV19
TGTGCCAGCAACGGACAGGCGAACTATGGCTACACCTTC
CASNGQANYGYTF
>-|14|TRBJ2-1|few|TRBV6-1
TGTGCCAGCAGTGAAAATCTTCCGGGAGATGAGCAGTTCTTC
CASSENLPGDEQFF
>-|15|TRBJ1-4|few|TRBV4-1
TGCGCCAGCAGCACCCTGGGGGGCAAGGATGAAAAACTGTTTTTT
CASSTLGGKDEKLFF
>TRBD1|17|TRBJ2-7|-|TRBV6-1
TGTGCCAGCAGTGATGTAAGCGAGGACAGGCTCTCCTACGAGCAGTACTTC
CASSDVSEDRLSYEQYF
>-|11|TRBJ2-7|-|TRBV20-1
TGCAGTGCTAGAGACACATACGAGCAGTACTTC
CSARDTYEQYF
>TRBD1|13|TRBJ2-7|few|TRBV7-6
TGTGCCAGCAGCCTTGACCAGGGGGACGAGCAGTACTTC
CASSLDQGDEQYF
>-|12|TRBJ2-3|-|TRBV7-2
TGTGCCAGCAGCTTTTCTTCCGGTACGCAGTATTTT
CASSFSSGTQYF
>-|13|TRBJ2-7|few|TRBV27
TGTGCCAGCAGTTCCGGGACTGGATACGAGCAGTACTTC
CASSSGTGYEQYF
>TRBD1|13|TRBJ2-7|few|TRBV7-9
TGTGCCAGCGGGGACAGATTGAACTACGAGCAGTACTTC
CASGDRLNYEQYF
>TRBD2|15|TRBJ2-7|-|TRBV10-3
TGTGCCATCAGTGAAGGACTAGCGGGGCCGTACGAGCAGTACTTC
CAISEGLAGPYEQYF
>-|14|TRBJ2-5|-|TRBV10-3
TGTGCCATCAGTGCAAACAGAGAACAAGAGACCCAGTACTTC
CAISANREQETQYF
>-|16|TRBJ2-7|-|TRBV6-6
TGTGCCAGCAGTTACTCGTATCCGGTGGGAGTCGGCGAGCAGTACTTC
CASSYSYPVGVGEQYF
>TRBD2|15|TRBJ2-3|few|TRBV5-6
TGTGCCAGCAGCTTGGGACTAGCGGGTCTCGATACGCAGTATTTT
CASSLGLAGLDTQYF
>-|13|TRBJ1-4|-|TRBV27
TGTGCCAGCAGCCCCCATCGAGTCGAAAAACTGTTTTTT
CASSPHRVEKLFF
>TRBD2|15|TRBJ2-1|many|TRBV7-2
TGTGCCAGCAGCTCAGGACTAGCCTCCTACAATGAGCAGTTCTTC
CASSSGLASYNEQFF
>-|16|TRBJ2-1|-|TRBV14
TGTGCCAGCAGCAGGCGGTTGGGGGCGGCTGACAATGAGCAGTTCTTC
CASSRRLGAADNEQFF
>-|15|TRBJ2-7|-|TRBV7-3
TGTGCCAGCAGCTTAACTTTCGGTACCTCCTACGAGCAGTACTTC
CASSLTFGTSYEQYF
>-|16|TRBJ2-2|-|TRBV6-6
TGTGCCAGCACACCCCCCGGGACCGCGAACACCGGGGAGCTGTTTTTT
CASTPPGTANTGELFF
>-|13|TRBJ2-5|few|TRBV7-2
TGTGCCAGCAGCTTTGGGCAACAAGAGACCCAGTACTTC
CASSFGQQETQYF
>TRBD1|16|TRBJ2-3|-|TRBV5-1
TGCGCCAGCAGCTTTGGACAGGGGGCTAGCACAGATACGCAGTATTTT
CASSFGQGASTDTQYF
>-|13|TRBJ2-7|-|TRBV6-5
TGTGCCAGCAGTTATGACGGTTACTACGAGCAGTACTTC
CASSYDGYYEQYF
>TRBD2|18|TRBJ2-7|-|TRBV28
TGTGCCACCCACTCGAAGGGACTAGCGGGAGTACGTATCTACGAGCAGTACTTC
CATHSKGLAGVRIYEQYF
>-|14|TRBJ2-7|few|TRBV11-3
TGTGCCAGCAGCCACTTCACGGGCACCTACGAGCAGTACTTC
CASSHFTGTYEQYF
>-|10|TRBJ1-1|few|TRBV21-1
TGTGCCAGCAGCGACACTGAAGCTTTCTTT
CASSDTEAFF
>-|13|TRBJ1-5|few|TRBV7-9
TGTGCCAGCAGCCTAAACCGGGATCAGCCCCAGCATTTT
CASSLNRDQPQHF
>TRBD2|16|TRBJ2-1|-|TRBV7-8
TGTGCCAGCAGCTTAGTAAGCGGGAGGGCCTACAATGAGCAGTTCTTC
CASSLVSGRAYNEQFF